Below are 20 T cell receptor beta chains sequenced from a single sample in a study of response to subunit inactivated influenza vaccine. TCRdb analysed the RT-PCR reads with MiXCR anew, one entry per CDR3 protein. Of 550,000 to 800,000 distinct CDR3 sequences in the sample, about 15% were seen once. The sample in question was PBMCs from blood, obtained 11 to 12 days after vaccination. These receptors originate from a man aged 50 or older who received an inactivated influenza vaccine.

V is TRBV5-1 and J is TRBJ1-1, with 9 bases matching TRBD1. The CDR3 loop spans 16 amino acids. CDR1 and CDR2 (germline): SGHRS, YFSETQ. The V gene end was trimmed by 3 bases and the J gene end by 4 bases; junction bases not matched to a gene: 10. The CDR3 nucleotides are TGCGCCAGCAGCTCGCCAGCACAGGGGGCGGCCACTGAAGCTTTCTTT. This translates into CASSSPAQGAATEAFF.

As DNA, the CDR3 is TGTGCCAGCAGCTTAGAAGGGGGCACTGGCTACACCTTC. Residues: CASSLEGGTGYTF. The V and J genes are TRBV11-2 and TRBJ1-2; 7 positions agree with TRBD1. The V gene's germline CDR1 is SGHAT and CDR2 FQNNGV. Trimming removed 0 bases from V and 7 bases from J; junction bases left unmatched: 2. The CDR3 is 13 residues long.

This rearrangement joins TRBV20-1 to TRBJ1-2; D uncertain. Germline-derived CDR1 and CDR2 are DFQATT and SNEGSKA (reference sequence). This CDR3 has 12 amino acids. The germline V and J ends were trimmed by 5 bases and 8 bases, with 15 bases remaining between them. The CDR3 protein is CSAPDWIGGYTF. CDR3 nucleotide sequence: TGCAGTGCTCCGGACTGGATTGGAGGCTACACCTTC.

This chain links TRBV6-2 or TRBV6-3 with TRBJ2-7; D is perhaps TRBD1 (6 bases). Germline V gene sequence: CDR1 MNHEY, CDR2 SVGEGT. Between the trimmed V and J ends, which lost 7 bases and 7 bases, there was a span of 20 bases. The CDR3 has 14 amino acids. CDR3 loop: CASTRDTSTGEQYF. The CDR3 nucleotides are TGTGCCAGCACCCGGGACACTTCGACTGGGGAGCAGTACTTC.

The rearrangement links TRBV5-6 to TRBJ2-4; possibly TRBD1 for D (6 bases). V was shortened by 4 bases and J by 3 bases, with 20 bases between the two germline ends. From germline, CDR1 is SGHDT and CDR2 YYEEEE. CDR3 length equals 17 residues. In DNA form, the CDR3 reads TGTGCCAGCAGCCCAGGTTGGCAGGGGATGAGCAAAAACATTCAGTACTTC. Residues: CASSPGWQGMSKNIQYF.

This chain uses TRBV7-9 with TRBJ2-5; no reliable D call. Germline V CDR1 and CDR2: SEHNR, FQNEAQ (reference sequence). Trimming removed 5 bases at V and 5 bases at J, with 21 bases between. The CDR3 loop spans 16 amino acids. CDR3 protein: CASSPFGAINGETQYF. For the CDR3, the DNA is TGTGCCAGCAGCCCATTCGGTGCGATCAACGGGGAGACCCAGTACTTC.

This clonotype was picked up a small number of times. The chain is built from TRBV28 and TRBJ2-3; TRBD2 matches 7 bases. The V and J ends lost 2 bases and 3 bases, in that order; junction bases with no gene match: 5. The CDR3 has 15 amino acids. Germline assignment: CDR1 MDHEN and CDR2 SYDVKM. The CDR3 sequence: CASSLVAGETDTQYF. CDR3 bases: TGTGCCAGCAGTTTAGTGGCGGGGGAGACAGATACGCAGTATTTT.

The chain carries TRBV7-9 and TRBJ1-2, with 7 bases fitting TRBD1. The trim removed 5 bases at V and 2 bases at J, leaving 5 bases unmatched. Looked up from germline, CDR1 is SEHNR and CDR2 is FQNEAQ (reference sequence). This CDR3 region has 14 residues. Written as DNA, the CDR3 is TGTGCCAGCAGCGACAGGGCGGGAAACTATGGCTACACCTTC. It translates to CASSDRAGNYGYTF. The whole variable domain, filled in from reference TRBV7-9 and TRBJ1-2, reads DTGVSQNPRHKITKRGQNVTFRCDPISEHNRLYWYRQTLGQGPEFLTYFQNEAQLEKSRLLSDRFSAERPKGSFSTLEIQRTEQGDSAMYLCASSDRAGNYGYTFGSGTRLTVV.

The rearrangement uses TRBV5-1 and TRBJ1-3; 7 bases are a match to TRBD1. Germline V CDR1 and CDR2: SGHRS, YFSETQ. This CDR3 has 16 amino acids. V dropped 0 bases and J dropped 1; count of bases not matched to a gene: 4. CDR3 nucleotide sequence: TGCGCCAGCAGCTTGGAGGGGGCGAGTTCTGGAAACACCATATATTTT. Its translation is CASSLEGASSGNTIYF.

Ten or more counts support this clonotype. V gene TRBV7-8 combines with J gene TRBJ2-5; possible D gene TRBD2, 6 bases. The CDR3 sequence is 13 residues long. V lost 7 bases and J 3 bases, leaving 12 bases between the germline ends. CDR1 and CDR2 (germline): SGHVS, FQNEAQ. CDR3 DNA: TGTGCCAGCAACCGGGACTTAAAAGAGACCCAGTACTTC. This encodes CASNRDLKETQYF. Based on the CDR3 plus reference TRBV7-8 and TRBJ2-5, the full variable domain is GAGVSQSPRYKVAKRGQDVALRCDPISGHVSLFWYQQALGQGPEFLTYFQNEAQLDKSGLPSDRFFAERPEGSVSTLKIQRTQQEDSAVYLCASNRDLKETQYFGPGTRLLVL.

This clonotype occurred many times. CDR3: CASRMTGGGAHNEQFF. In nucleotides, the CDR3 is TGTGCCAGCAGGATGACAGGGGGGGGGGCCCACAATGAGCAGTTCTTC. The V and J genes are TRBV6-2 or TRBV6-3 and TRBJ2-1; 9 bases map to TRBD1. The germline gives CDR1 MNHEY, CDR2 SVGEGT. Trimming took 6 bases from V and 5 from J; bases not matched to a gene: 11. The CDR3 covers 16 residues.

This clonotype was counted ten times or more. The V gene is TRBV7-9, the J gene TRBJ2-2; no reliable D call. The V end lost 10 bases, the J end lost 4 bases, and 10 bases lay between the germline ends. The V gene's germline CDR1 is SEHNR and CDR2 FQNEAQ (reference sequence). The CDR3 totals 12 residues. The DNA for the CDR3 is TGTGCCACAGTTCGGGTCACCGGGGAGCTGTTTTTT. It codes for CATVRVTGELFF. The full variable domain, in which reference TRBV7-9 and TRBJ2-2 provide the parts outside the CDR3, is DTGVSQNPRHKITKRGQNVTFRCDPISEHNRLYWYRQTLGQGPEFLTYFQNEAQLEKSRLLSDRFSAERPKGSFSTLEIQRTEQGDSAMYLCATVRVTGELFFGEGSRLTVL.

V usage is TRBV19 and J usage is TRBJ2-5, with D maybe TRBD1 (5 bases). The CDR3 is 15 amino acids. Between the trimmed V and J ends, which lost 3 bases and 5 bases, there was a span of 16 bases. Germline V gene lookup returns CDR1 LNHDA and CDR2 SQIVND (reference sequence). The CDR3 region is CASSINPQAGETQYF. The CDR3 DNA is TGTGCCAGTAGTATCAACCCACAGGCCGGGGAGACCCAGTACTTC. The whole variable domain, remainder taken from reference TRBV19 and TRBJ2-5, is DGGITQSPKYLFRKEGQNVTLSCEQNLNHDAMYWYRQDPGQGLRLIYYSQIVNDFQKGDIAEGYSVSREKKESFPLTVTSAQKNPTAFYLCASSINPQAGETQYFGPGTRLLVL.

This CDR3 reads CASSRQGGSTDTQYF. CDR3 DNA sequence: TGTGCCAGCAGTCGACAGGGGGGGAGCACAGATACGCAGTATTTT. The V and J genes are TRBV12-3 or TRBV12-4 and TRBJ2-3; 9 positions agree with TRBD1. V lost 5 bases and J lost 0; bases outside the gene matches: 3. The CDR3 is 15 residues long.

This clonotype appeared many times. The chain couples TRBV27 to TRBJ2-1; 7 nucleotides line up with TRBD1. Per the germline V gene, CDR1 is MNHEY and CDR2 is SMNVEV (reference sequence). The CDR3 consists of 17 residues. After removal of 2 bases from V and 4 bases from J, the junction contained 11 bases not matched to a gene. CDR3 nucleotides: TGTGCCAGCAGTTTACTTATAAGACAGGGCAGATACAATGAGCAGTTCTTC. Residues: CASSLLIRQGRYNEQFF.

J is TRBJ1-5 and V is TRBV12-3 or TRBV12-4, with D unclear. Trimming stripped 3 bases from V and 2 bases from J, with 8 bases between. This CDR3 region has 14 residues. The CDR3 here is CASSFRRGNQPQHF. The DNA of the CDR3 is TGTGCCAGCAGTTTTAGGAGGGGCAATCAGCCCCAGCATTTT.

This clonotype was seen only a few times. The chain joins TRBV6-1 to TRBJ2-7; perhaps TRBD1 as D (8 bases). The V gene lost 6 bases and the J gene lost 5 bases, with 29 bases spanning the gap. Germline V gives CDR1 MNHNS, CDR2 SASEGT. CDR3 length equals 18 residues. CDR3 in DNA: TGTGCCAGCAGCCTCACCGGGGACAGGATGGGACTACGGAACGAGCAGTACTTC. Amino acids: CASSLTGDRMGLRNEQYF.

The gene calls are TRBV7-2 and TRBJ1-1; TRBD1 matches at 7 bases. The CDR3 length is 15 residues. Germline CDR1 SGHTA, CDR2 FQGNSA. V lost 4 bases and J lost 4; bases outside the gene matches: 9. The CDR3 nucleotides are TGTGCCAGCAGCTACCCACTGGGACAGATCACTGAAGCTTTCTTT. Residues: CASSYPLGQITEAFF.

This clonotype was observed a few times. This chain joins TRBV11-2 and TRBJ1-1; D ambiguous. There are 13 residues in the CDR3. The ends were cut back, 3 bases at V and 0 bases at J, with 5 bases in the middle. From germline, CDR1 is SGHAT and CDR2 FQNNGV. The CDR3 loop is CASSLWLNTEAFF. The CDR3 DNA follows: TGTGCCAGCAGCTTGTGGCTGAACACTGAAGCTTTCTTT. Together with reference TRBV11-2 and TRBJ1-1, the CDR3 gives the full variable domain: EAGVAQSPRYKIIEKRQSVAFWCNPISGHATLYWYQQILGQGPKLLIQFQNNGVVDDSQLPKDRFSAERLKGVDSTLKIQPAKLEDSAVYLCASSLWLNTEAFFGQGTRLTVV.

Regarding this clonotype: Sequence at one end of the junction differs from germline and may be a read error. V and J are TRBV5-6 and TRBJ2-5, with D unclear. The V gene's germline CDR1 is SGHDT and CDR2 YYEEEE. This CDR3 comprises 11 residues. The CDR3 DNA is TGTGCCAGCAGCTTGAGTGTCGACTTCCTTTTC. Its translation: CASSLSVDFLF.